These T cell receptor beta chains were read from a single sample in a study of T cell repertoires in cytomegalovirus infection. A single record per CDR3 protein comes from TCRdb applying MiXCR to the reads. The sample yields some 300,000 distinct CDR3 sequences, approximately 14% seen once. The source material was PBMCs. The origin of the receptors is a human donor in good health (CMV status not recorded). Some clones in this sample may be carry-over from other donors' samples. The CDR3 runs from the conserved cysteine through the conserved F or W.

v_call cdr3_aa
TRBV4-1 CASSQGRGRPGELFF
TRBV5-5 CASSRDTQYSNQPQHF
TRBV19 CASSINPLAETQYF
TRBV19 CASHPRRAEPQHF
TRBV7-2 CASSLASDTQYF
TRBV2 CASRDGQANYGYTF
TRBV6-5 CASSYWASGSSYNEQFF
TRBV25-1 CASRTGASGNTIYF
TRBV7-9 CATDLAGGGYNEQFF
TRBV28 CASSTRLAGYEQYF
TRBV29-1 CSVVQGANYGYTF
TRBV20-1 CSARDDRDYGYTF
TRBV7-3 CASTLMPSGRSEQFF
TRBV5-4 CASSPIMVNRGGEQFF
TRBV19 CASSLLATNIQYF
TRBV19 CASSKTANTEAFF
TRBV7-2 CASSFTGTGEEDTQYF